Below, 3 T cell receptor beta chains from the same sample are listed, as sequenced in a study of CD8+ T cells in alopecia areata. Treatment specified: oral pan-JAK inhibitor, 5-10 mg twice daily. cDNA serving as the sequencing template came from extracted, reverse transcribed RNA. Profiling relied on immunoSEQ multiplex PCR, and the TCRdb table lists in-frame clones only, not all of them. The profile shows around 300,000 clones, about 62% of them singletons. Material: CD4+ T cells sorted from blood, obtained around week 53, from a patient treated with tofacitinib. These receptors were obtained from a human donor with alopecia areata.

This clone occurred a few times. The V call is TRBV29-1, the J call TRBJ2-3; 7 bases are shared with TRBD2. The trim removed 3 bases at V and 1 base at J, leaving 1 base unmatched. Per the germline V gene, CDR1 is SQVTM and CDR2 is ANQGSEA. The CDR3 loop spans 13 amino acids. CDR3 in amino acids: CSVEGLRTDTQYF. The CDR3 nucleotides are TGCAGCGTTGAGGGACTACGCACAGATACGCAGTATTTT.

This clone was seen more than once but under ten times. The V call is TRBV10-3, the J call TRBJ1-6; D not certain. Germline CDR1 reads ENHRY; CDR2 reads SYGVKD. The CDR3 runs 13 residues. Trimming stripped 7 bases from V and 4 bases from J, with 8 bases between. CDR3 sequence (DNA): TGTGCCATCAAGTCAGAGTATAATTCACCCCTCCACTTT. Translation gives CAIKSEYNSPLHF.

The chain carries TRBV6-1 and TRBJ2-1; the D is unclear. Trimming removed 4 bases from V and 9 bases from J, with 10 bases in between. The CDR3 contains 12 residues. CDR1 MNHNS and CDR2 SASEGT come from the germline V gene. CDR3 loop: CASSARPGEQFF. CDR3 nucleotides: TGTGCCAGCAGTGCCCGGCCCGGTGAGCAGTTCTTC.